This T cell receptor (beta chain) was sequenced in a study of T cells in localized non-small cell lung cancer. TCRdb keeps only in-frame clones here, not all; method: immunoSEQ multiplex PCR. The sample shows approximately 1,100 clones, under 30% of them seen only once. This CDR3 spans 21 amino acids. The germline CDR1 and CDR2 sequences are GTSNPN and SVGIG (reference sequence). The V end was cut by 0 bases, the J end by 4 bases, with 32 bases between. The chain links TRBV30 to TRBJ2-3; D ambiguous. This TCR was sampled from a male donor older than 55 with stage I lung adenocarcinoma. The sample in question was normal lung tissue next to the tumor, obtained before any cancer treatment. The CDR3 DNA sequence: TGTGCCTGGAGTGTTTTGAGCAAACGACGGCCATTTCAGCCGCCGCCAGATACGCAGTATTTT. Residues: CAWSVLSKRRPFQPPPDTQYF. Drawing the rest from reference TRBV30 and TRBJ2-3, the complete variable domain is SQTIHQWPATLVQPVGSPLSLECTVEGTSNPNLYWYRQAAGRGLQLLFYSVGIGQISSEVPQNLSASRPQDRQFILSSKKLLLSDSGFYLCAWSVLSKRRPFQPPPDTQYFGPGTRLTVL.